This is a list of T cell receptor beta chains from one sample in a study of T cells in Graves' hyperthyroidism and ophthalmopathy. TCRdb re-derived calls from the multiplex PCR reads in MiXCR, one entry per CDR3 protein. Of about 640,000 distinct CDR3 sequences detected, less than 25% appear once; the ten largest clones hold 34%. The sequenced sample was blood. The origin of the receptors is a man between 25 and 39 years old with Graves' ophthalmopathy. Each CDR3 is given with its conserved first and last residue. Fields, in order: clone size, J gene, D gene, V gene, CDR3 length, CDR3 DNA, CDR3 protein. A D gene is named only where the DNA matches it firmly. Clone size, where shown, is once, few, many, or a class for clones that have expanded.

>NA|TRBJ2-1|NA|TRBV7-6|13
TGTGCCAGCCAACTCACTTCCTACAATGAGCAGTTCTTC
CASQLTSYNEQFF
>NA|TRBJ2-1|NA|TRBV7-9|13
TGTGCCAGCAGCCCCAAGGGGTCTGGGGAGCAGTTCTTC
CASSPKGSGEQFF
>few|TRBJ2-7|TRBD2|TRBV2|14
TGTGCCAGCGGGAGTAGCGGGTCCGCCTACGAGCAGTACTTC
CASGSSGSAYEQYF
>NA|TRBJ2-1|TRBD2|TRBV20-1|14
TGCAGTGCTAGAGATAGGTCTCTAGCGGGAGGGCAGTTCTTC
CSARDRSLAGGQFF
>NA|TRBJ2-7|TRBD2|TRBV9|14
TGTGCCAGCAGTCCCGGGACTACCTACTACGAGCAGTACTTC
CASSPGTTYYEQYF
>many|TRBJ2-7|TRBD2|TRBV12-3/TRBV12-4|16
TGTGCCAGCAGTCCCACGAGGACTAGCGGGGCCTACGAGCAGTACTTC
CASSPTRTSGAYEQYF
>NA|TRBJ2-1|TRBD2|TRBV19|18
TGTGCCAGTTCTGAAGGAGCTTTCACTAGCGGGAGATACAATGAGCAGTTCTTC
CASSEGAFTSGRYNEQFF
>few|TRBJ2-5|NA|TRBV6-1|15
TGTGCCAGCAGGGTTGGGACTTTATTTCAAGAGACCCAGTACTTC
CASRVGTLFQETQYF
>NA|TRBJ1-2|NA|TRBV28|13
TGTGCCAGCGGCGGACGAGCAGGGGAAACAAGCACCTTC
CASGGRAGETSTF
>few|TRBJ2-7|NA|TRBV6-6|14
TGTGCCAGCAGTTACTCGGGGGCAATCAACGAGCAGTACTTC
CASSYSGAINEQYF
>many|TRBJ2-2|TRBD2|TRBV28|15
TGTGCCAGCAGTTCGACTAGCGGGAACACCGGGGAGCTGTTTTTT
CASSSTSGNTGELFF
>NA|TRBJ2-6|NA|TRBV7-9|10
TGTACGACTGGGGCCAACGTCCTGACTTTC
CTTGANVLTF
>many|TRBJ2-7|NA|TRBV3-1|13
TGTGCCAGCAGCCAATTTGGGAACTACGAGCAGTACTTC
CASSQFGNYEQYF
>once|TRBJ2-1|NA|TRBV4-3|17
TGCGCCAGCAGCCAAGATATCTGGGAAGGCCCCTACAATGAGCGGTTCTTC
CASSQDIWEGPYNERFF
>NA|TRBJ2-2|NA|TRBV20-1|13
TGCAGTGCTGAAAGGCCGGGAACCGGGGAGCTGTTTTTT
CSAERPGTGELFF
>NA|TRBJ2-2|NA|TRBV6-1|11
TGTGCCAGCAGGCAAGCCGGGGAGCTGTTTTTT
CASRQAGELFF
>NA|TRBJ2-1|NA|TRBV14|13
TGTGCCAGCAGCCGTACTTTATACAATGAGCAGTTCTTC
CASSRTLYNEQFF
>NA|TRBJ2-5|NA|TRBV19|14
TGTGCCAGTAGTGGAGGGGGGAACCAAGAGACCCAGTACTTC
CASSGGGNQETQYF
>NA|TRBJ1-6|NA|TRBV5-6|14
TGTGCCAGCAGCGATGGACGGATTAATTCACCCCTCCACTTT
CASSDGRINSPLHF
>NA|TRBJ2-3|NA|TRBV6-1|15
TGTGCCAGCAGTGCCCTGGAGGGCCGCACAGATACGCAGTATTTT
CASSALEGRTDTQYF
>many|TRBJ1-1|NA|TRBV12-3/TRBV12-4|14
TGTGCCAGCATAAAGGGGGTGAGGAACACTGAAGCTTTCTTT
CASIKGVRNTEAFF
>NA|TRBJ2-7|TRBD1|TRBV27|13
TGTGCCAGCATAGGGACAGGGAACTCCGAGCAGTACTTC
CASIGTGNSEQYF
>NA|TRBJ2-1|TRBD2|TRBV2|11
TGTGCCAGTAAGCGGGAGGGTGAGCAGTTCTTC
CASKREGEQFF
>NA|TRBJ1-5|NA|TRBV4-1|16
TGCGCCAGCAGCCAATCTTATCCGGACGGGATTTTGCCCCAGCATTTT
CASSQSYPDGILPQHF
>NA|TRBJ1-6|NA|TRBV7-9|15
TGTGCCAGCAGCATTGACGGGGATGCGAATTCACCCCTCCACTTT
CASSIDGDANSPLHF
>NA|TRBJ2-5|TRBD2|TRBV4-1|17
TGCGCCAGCAGCCAACAGACGGCGGGAGGGGTTGTAGAGACCCAGTACTTC
CASSQQTAGGVVETQYF
>many|TRBJ1-1|NA|TRBV2|9
TGTGCCAGTAACACTGAAGCTTTCTTT
CASNTEAFF
>NA|TRBJ1-4|NA|TRBV6-1|12
TGTGCTCTACAGGGAATTAATGAAAAACTGTTTTTT
CALQGINEKLFF
>few|TRBJ2-1|TRBD1|TRBV12-3/TRBV12-4|14
TGTGCCAGCAGGCCGGGACAGGGAGACAATGAGCAGTTCTTC
CASRPGQGDNEQFF
>many|TRBJ1-2|NA|TRBV20-1|12
TGCAGTGCCCCAGGTCCTAACTATGGCTACACCTTC
CSAPGPNYGYTF
>NA|TRBJ1-6|NA|TRBV6-4|15
TGTGCCAGCAGTTACTCAGAAGAGCCCAATTCACCCCTCCACTTT
CASSYSEEPNSPLHF